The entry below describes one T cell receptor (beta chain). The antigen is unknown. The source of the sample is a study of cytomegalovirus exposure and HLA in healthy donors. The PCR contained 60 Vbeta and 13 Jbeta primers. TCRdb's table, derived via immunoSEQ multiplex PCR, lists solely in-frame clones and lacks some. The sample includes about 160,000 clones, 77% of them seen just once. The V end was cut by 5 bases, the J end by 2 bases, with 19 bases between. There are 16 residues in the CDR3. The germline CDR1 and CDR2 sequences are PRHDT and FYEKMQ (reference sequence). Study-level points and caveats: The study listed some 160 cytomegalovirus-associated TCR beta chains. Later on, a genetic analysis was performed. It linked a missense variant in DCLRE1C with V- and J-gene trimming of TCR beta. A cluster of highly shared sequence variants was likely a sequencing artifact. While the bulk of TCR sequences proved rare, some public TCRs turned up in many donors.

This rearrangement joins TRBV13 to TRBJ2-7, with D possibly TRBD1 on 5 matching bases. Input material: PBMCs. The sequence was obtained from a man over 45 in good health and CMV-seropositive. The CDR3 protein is CASSPTREGRTYEQYF. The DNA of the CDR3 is TGTGCCAGCAGCCCCACCAGGGAAGGCAGAACCTACGAGCAGTACTTC.